Following are 27 T cell receptor beta chains from one sample sequenced in a study of OX40 agonist ivuxolimab in advanced cancers. Data came from immunoSEQ multiplex PCR; TCRdb stores just in-frame clones and leaves some out. The data show about 82,000 clones, with 88% seen just once and about 0.72% held by the top ten. Material: CD4+ or CD8+ T cells sorted from blood, obtained in a trial of the OX40 agonist ivuxolimab. Receptor source: an adult with an advanced solid tumor such as melanoma, head and neck, liver or kidney cancer.

V and J are TRBV9 and TRBJ2-7; D may be TRBD2 (6 bases). Trimming took off 2 bases at V and 7 bases at J, with 19 bases between the two ends. The CDR3 sequence is 15 residues long. Germline V gives CDR1 SGDLS, CDR2 YYNGEE. In nucleotides, the CDR3 is TGTGCCAGCAGCGTCGAGGCGGGGACCTCTGAGGAGCAGTACTTC. As protein: CASSVEAGTSEEQYF.

Details on this clone: Compared with germline, one end of the junction differs, possibly owing to a read error. CDR3 coding DNA: TGCAGCGTCGAAGGGCGGGCGTCCACAGATACGCAGTATTTT. Its translation: CSVEGRASTDTQYF. The V and J genes are TRBV29-1 and TRBJ2-3; a possible D gene is TRBD2 (5 bases). Germline V CDR1 and CDR2: SQVTM, ANQGSEA. The CDR3 is made up of 14 amino acids.

The rearrangement joins TRBV7-2 to TRBJ2-5; D is undetermined. This CDR3 is 14 amino acids long. Per the germline V gene, CDR1 is SGHTA and CDR2 is FQGNSA. V lost 1 base to trimming and J lost 5 bases, with 11 bases between them. This CDR3 reads CASSLVISAETQYF. The CDR3 DNA reads as TGTGCCAGCAGCTTAGTGATCTCAGCGGAGACCCAGTACTTC. Filled out from reference TRBV7-2 and TRBJ2-5, the complete variable domain reads GAGVSQSPSNKVTEKGKDVELRCDPISGHTALYWYRQSLGQGLEFLIYFQGNSAPDKSGLPSDRFSAERTGGSVSTLTIQRTQQEDSAVYLCASSLVISAETQYFGPGTRLLVL.

The chain uses TRBV6-6 and TRBJ1-3; D might be TRBD1 (5 bases). From germline, CDR1 is MNHNY and CDR2 SVGAGI (reference sequence). The CDR3 contains 16 residues. V lost 2 bases and J lost 0, with 11 bases in between. CDR3: CASSYPTANSGNTIYF. The CDR3 DNA reads as TGTGCCAGCAGTTACCCGACAGCCAACTCTGGAAACACCATATATTTT.

The J gene is TRBJ2-1, the V gene TRBV7-3; TRBD2 matches 9 bases. Trimming took 1 base from V and 8 from J; bases not matched to a gene: 9. The V gene's germline CDR1 is SGHTA and CDR2 FQGTGA. The length of the CDR3 is 16 residues. This CDR3 is CASSLMASGVGHEQFF. The CDR3 nucleotides read TGTGCCAGCAGCTTAATGGCTAGCGGGGTGGGACATGAGCAGTTCTTC.

The chain couples TRBV7-3 to TRBJ2-1; TRBD2 matches at 10 bases. J was trimmed by 7 bases and V by 5 bases; bases with no gene match: 8. The CDR3 loop spans 15 amino acids. Looked up from germline, CDR1 is SGHTA and CDR2 is FQGTGA. The CDR3 bases are TGTGCCAGCAGCCCCCTAGCGGGAGTCTCGAATGAGCAGTTCTTC. This translates into CASSPLAGVSNEQFF. Together with reference TRBV7-3 and TRBJ2-1, the CDR3 gives the full variable domain: GAGVSQTPSNKVTEKGKYVELRCDPISGHTALYWYRQSLGQGPEFLIYFQGTGAADDSGLPNDRFFAVRPEGSVSTLKIQRTERGDSAVYLCASSPLAGVSNEQFFGPGTRLTVL.

The rearrangement links TRBV14 to TRBJ2-1, with TRBD2 identical over 11 bases. CDR3 length equals 17 residues. Trimming removed 1 base from V and 4 bases from J; junction bases left unmatched: 6. Germline CDR1 SGHDN, CDR2 FVKESK. The CDR3 DNA reads TGTGCCAGCAGCCAAGCCACCGGACTAGCGGGTTACAATGAGCAGTTCTTC. Residues: CASSQATGLAGYNEQFF.

This chain joins TRBV6-1 and TRBJ2-3, with D tentatively TRBD1 (6 bases). The germline V gene encodes CDR1 MNHNS and CDR2 SASEGT. V lost 4 bases and J lost 5, with 19 bases in between. The CDR3 length is 16 residues. CDR3 sequence: CASSGGQGPKLDTQYF. CDR3 DNA sequence: TGTGCCAGCAGTGGGGGGCAGGGGCCGAAGTTAGATACGCAGTATTTT.

The sample holds one count of this clone. The V and J genes are TRBV7-2 and TRBJ2-2, with D maybe TRBD2 (5 bases). There are 16 residues in the CDR3. V shed 4 bases and J shed 0 bases, with 12 bases lying between them. Germline-derived CDR1 and CDR2 are SGHTA and FQGNSA. Here the CDR3 DNA reads TGTGCCAGCAGCTCACAGCGGATCGCGAACACCGGGGAGCTGTTTTTT. Protein: CASSSQRIANTGELFF.

This clone has a single count. The V gene is TRBV28, the J gene TRBJ2-5; TRBD1 aligns across 8 bases. The CDR3 extends over 13 amino acids. Germline CDR1 MDHEN, CDR2 SYDVKM. V lost 6 bases, J lost 4 bases, and 4 bases stayed unmatched. The CDR3 nucleotides read TGTGCCAGCAGGGACAGGGTCTCAGAGACCCAGTACTTC. It is translated as CASRDRVSETQYF.

The chain recombines TRBV30 with TRBJ1-4; possible D gene TRBD1, 6 bases. Germline V gene data show CDR1 as GTSNPN and CDR2 as SVGIG (reference sequence). The CDR3 sequence is 15 residues long. The V and J ends lost 0 bases and 6 bases respectively, with 14 bases between them. CDR3: CAWSVGKGGHEKLFF. The CDR3 DNA reads as TGTGCCTGGAGTGTAGGGAAGGGGGGCCATGAAAAACTGTTTTTT.

The chain links TRBV30 to TRBJ1-4; 7 nucleotides agree with TRBD1. CDR1 and CDR2 (germline): GTSNPN, SVGIG (reference sequence). Trimming cost V 3 bases and J 6 bases; bases outside gene matches: 7. The CDR3 spans 14 residues. DNA of the CDR3: TGTGCCTGGAGAAGACAGGGAAGTGATGAAAAACTGTTTTTT. Translating gives CAWRRQGSDEKLFF.

The chain recombines TRBV9 with TRBJ1-2; D not resolved. Germline V CDR1 and CDR2: SGDLS, YYNGEE. This CDR3 has 15 amino acids. Trimming removed 2 bases from V and 9 bases from J, with 20 bases in between. CDR3 in amino acids: CASSVGRGPRWSYTF. Here the CDR3 DNA reads TGTGCCAGCAGCGTGGGAAGAGGGCCCCGCTGGAGCTACACCTTC.

The rearrangement joins TRBV6-1 to TRBJ2-1, with D possibly being TRBD2 (5 bases). The CDR3 consists of 15 residues. The V end was cut by 6 bases, the J end by 4 bases, with 16 bases between. The germline V gene has CDR1 MNHNS and CDR2 SASEGT. The CDR3 loop is CASRTGRPGYNEQFF. CDR3 nucleotides: TGTGCCAGCAGGACCGGGCGACCGGGGTACAATGAGCAGTTCTTC.

Only a few counts were recorded for this clone. The same CDR3 also results from other DNA sequences found in this sample. The chain combines TRBV7-3 with TRBJ2-5; no clear D. CDR1 is SGHTA, CDR2 FQGTGA, per germline. The CDR3 totals 13 residues. The germline V and J ends were trimmed by 5 bases and 1 base, with 8 bases remaining between them. The CDR3 nucleotides are TGTGCCAGCAGCCTGGGATCCCAAGAGACCCAGTACTTC. It specifies CASSLGSQETQYF.

This clone was detected only once. V usage is TRBV13 and J usage is TRBJ2-4; the D gene is possibly TRBD1 (5 bases). V dropped 3 bases and J dropped 7 bases, with 10 bases sitting between them. Germline V gives CDR1 PRHDT, CDR2 FYEKMQ (reference sequence). The CDR3 runs to 13 residues. In DNA form, the CDR3 reads TGTGCCAGCAGCTTGACAGTCGAGAACATTCAGTACTTC. Its protein product is CASSLTVENIQYF.

CDR3 nucleotides: TGTGCCAGCAGTGAAGCGCGGGCAGGGAGGACTGAAGCTTTCTTT. Translated: CASSEARAGRTEAFF. The chain has TRBV2 and TRBJ1-1, with D maybe TRBD1 (5 bases). Germline CDR1 reads SNHLY; CDR2 reads FYNNEI. The V end lost 0 bases, the J end lost 5 bases, and 13 bases lay between the germline ends. The CDR3 sequence is 15 residues long.

The CDR3 loop reads CASSLVGPNTGELFF. As DNA, the CDR3 is TGTGCCAGCAGCTTAGTCGGCCCGAACACCGGGGAGCTGTTTTTT. The chain recombines TRBV11-3 with TRBJ2-2; D is undetermined. The ends were cut back, 1 base at V and 0 bases at J, with 6 bases in the middle. CDR1 is SGHNT, CDR2 YENEEA, per germline. The CDR3 covers 15 residues.

The V call is TRBV2, the J call TRBJ2-3; 10 bases fit TRBD1. This CDR3 is built from 14 residues. Per the germline V gene, CDR1 is SNHLY and CDR2 is FYNNEI. J lost 5 bases, V lost 6 bases, and 5 bases had no gene match. The DNA for the CDR3 is TGTGCCAGCAGAGAGACAGGGGGCATAGATACGCAGTATTTT. Translating it yields CASRETGGIDTQYF.

This clone was counted between two and nine times. This chain connects TRBV30 to TRBJ1-1; 8 bases match TRBD1. CDR1 is GTSNPN, CDR2 SVGIG, per germline (reference sequence). The J segment lost 6 bases and the V segment lost 0 bases, leaving 6 bases of the junction unmatched. This CDR3 comprises 14 residues. DNA of the CDR3: TGTGCCTGGAGTGTACAGGGGGGACGGGCTGAAGCTTTCTTT. This sequence encodes CAWSVQGGRAEAFF.

The chain joins TRBV15 to TRBJ2-5; 11 bases are shared with TRBD2. This CDR3 has 14 amino acids. J was trimmed by 0 bases and V by 8 bases; bases with no gene match: 2. Per the germline V gene, CDR1 is LNHNV and CDR2 is YYDKDF (reference sequence). The CDR3 sequence: CATRLAGHQETQYF. The CDR3 region has the DNA TGTGCCACCCGACTAGCGGGGCACCAAGAGACCCAGTACTTC.

The genes are TRBV18 and TRBJ1-5, with 10 bases fitting TRBD1. Trimming at V came to 6 bases and at J to 3 bases, leaving 5 bases not matched to a gene. The CDR3 length is 15 residues. Germline CDR1 reads KGHSH; CDR2 reads LQKENI. CDR3: CASSAGTGVNQPQHF. CDR3 in DNA: TGTGCCAGCTCGGCCGGGACAGGGGTCAATCAGCCCCAGCATTTT.

This chain uses TRBV6-4 with TRBJ2-2; D not resolved. The CDR3 runs 14 residues. The germline gives CDR1 MRHNA, CDR2 SNTAGT. The V and J ends lost 7 bases and 6 bases respectively, with 15 bases between them. CDR3 sequence reads: CASKVGSNSGELFF. CDR3 coding DNA: TGTGCCAGCAAGGTCGGGTCTAACTCCGGGGAGCTGTTTTTT.

Of note for this clone: The CDR3 carries no conserved terminal phenylalanine or tryptophan, so it likely arises from a read error. The chain employs TRBV11-3 and TRBJ2-3; D is uncertain. Trimming left V 1 base short and J 4 bases short, with 6 bases between. The CDR3 sequence is 13 residues long. Germline CDR1 SGHNT, CDR2 YENEEA. In DNA, the CDR3 is TGTGCCAGCAGCTTAGGCCGGGCAGATACGCAGTATCTT. This translates into CASSLGRADTQYL.

This chain joins TRBV28 and TRBJ2-7; 13 bases map to TRBD2. Trimming at V came to 6 bases and at J to 0 bases, leaving 5 bases not matched to a gene. This CDR3 comprises 16 residues. Germline V gene lookup returns CDR1 MDHEN and CDR2 SYDVKM. The CDR3 nucleotides read TGTGCCAGCAGACCAGGACTAGCGGGAGACTCCTACGAGCAGTACTTC. Translating it yields CASRPGLAGDSYEQYF.

As regards this clone: The sample holds other DNA sequences that translate to the same CDR3. The gene calls are TRBV28 and TRBJ1-1; tentatively, D is TRBD1 (6 bases). V shed 5 bases and J shed 12 bases, with 22 bases lying between them. Germline lookup yields CDR1 MDHEN and CDR2 SYDVKM. The CDR3 is made up of 14 amino acids. CDR3 loop: CASSLRDLIRGTFF. DNA for the CDR3: TGTGCCAGCAGTCTGAGGGACTTAATAAGGGGGACTTTCTTT.

The gene calls are TRBV30 and TRBJ2-4; D is uncertain. The CDR3 is made up of 11 amino acids. V was clipped by 5 bases and J by 9 bases, with 11 bases between them. From germline, CDR1 is GTSNPN and CDR2 SVGIG (reference sequence). The CDR3 DNA is TGTGCCTGGGCGCAAAAGGGCATTCAGTACTTC. It is translated as CAWAQKGIQYF.